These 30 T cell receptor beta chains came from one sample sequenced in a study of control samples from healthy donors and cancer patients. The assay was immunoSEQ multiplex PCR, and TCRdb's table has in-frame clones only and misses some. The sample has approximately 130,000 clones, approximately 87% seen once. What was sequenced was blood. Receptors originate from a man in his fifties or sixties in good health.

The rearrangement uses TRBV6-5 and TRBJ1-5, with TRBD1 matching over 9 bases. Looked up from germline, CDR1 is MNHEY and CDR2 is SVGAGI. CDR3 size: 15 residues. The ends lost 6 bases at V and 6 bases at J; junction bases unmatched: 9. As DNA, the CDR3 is TGTGCCAGCAGCCCCCCGGGACAGGGTAGTCAGCCCCAGCATTTT. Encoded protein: CASSPPGQGSQPQHF.

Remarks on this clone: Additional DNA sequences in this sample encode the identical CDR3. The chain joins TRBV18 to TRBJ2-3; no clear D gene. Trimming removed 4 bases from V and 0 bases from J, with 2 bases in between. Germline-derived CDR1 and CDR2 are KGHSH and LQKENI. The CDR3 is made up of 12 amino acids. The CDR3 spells CASSRSTDTQYF. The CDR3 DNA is TGTGCCAGCTCACGTAGCACAGATACGCAGTATTTT. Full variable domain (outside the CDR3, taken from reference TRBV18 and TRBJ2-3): NAGVMQNPRHLVRRRGQEARLRCSPMKGHSHVYWYRQLPEEGLKFMVYLQKENIIDESGMPKERFSAEFPKEGPSILRIQQVVRGDSAAYFCASSRSTDTQYFGPGTRLTVL.

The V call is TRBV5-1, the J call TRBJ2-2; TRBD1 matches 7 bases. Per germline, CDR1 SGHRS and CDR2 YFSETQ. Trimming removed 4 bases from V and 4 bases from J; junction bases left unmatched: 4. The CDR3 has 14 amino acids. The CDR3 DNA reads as TGCGCCAGCAGCACGGGACAGCCCACCGGGGAGCTGTTTTTT. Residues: CASSTGQPTGELFF.

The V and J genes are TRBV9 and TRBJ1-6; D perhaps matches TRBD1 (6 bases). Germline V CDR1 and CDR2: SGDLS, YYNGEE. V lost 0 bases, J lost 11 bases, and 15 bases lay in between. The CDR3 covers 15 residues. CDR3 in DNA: TGTGCCAGCAGCGTAGAAGCTGACAGGTGGGCACCCCTCCACTTT. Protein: CASSVEADRWAPLHF.

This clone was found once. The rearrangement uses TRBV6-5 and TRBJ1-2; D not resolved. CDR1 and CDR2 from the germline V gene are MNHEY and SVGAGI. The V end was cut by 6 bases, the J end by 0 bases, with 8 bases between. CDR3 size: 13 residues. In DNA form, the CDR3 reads TGTGCCAGCAGGAGGATCTCTAACTATGGCTACACCTTC. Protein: CASRRISNYGYTF.

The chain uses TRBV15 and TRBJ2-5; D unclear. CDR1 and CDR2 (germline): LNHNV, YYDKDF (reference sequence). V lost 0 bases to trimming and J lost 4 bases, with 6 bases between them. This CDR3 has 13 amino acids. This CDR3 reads CATSRDLGETQYF. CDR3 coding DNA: TGTGCCACCAGCAGAGATCTGGGAGAGACCCAGTACTTC.

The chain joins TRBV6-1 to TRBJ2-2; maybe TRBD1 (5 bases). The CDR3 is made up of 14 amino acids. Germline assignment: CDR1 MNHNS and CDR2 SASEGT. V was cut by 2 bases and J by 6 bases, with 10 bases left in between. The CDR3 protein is CASSEFSGSGELFF. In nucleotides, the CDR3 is TGTGCCAGCAGTGAATTTTCAGGGTCCGGGGAGCTGTTTTTT.

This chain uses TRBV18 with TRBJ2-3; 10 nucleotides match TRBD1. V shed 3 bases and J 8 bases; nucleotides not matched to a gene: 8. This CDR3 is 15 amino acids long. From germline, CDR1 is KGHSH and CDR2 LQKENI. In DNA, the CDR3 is TGTGCCAGCTCACCCCTCGGGACAGGGGAGGCTACGCAGTATTTT. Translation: CASSPLGTGEATQYF. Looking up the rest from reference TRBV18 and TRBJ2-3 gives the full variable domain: NAGVMQNPRHLVRRRGQEARLRCSPMKGHSHVYWYRQLPEEGLKFMVYLQKENIIDESGMPKERFSAEFPKEGPSILRIQQVVRGDSAAYFCASSPLGTGEATQYFGPGTRLTVL.

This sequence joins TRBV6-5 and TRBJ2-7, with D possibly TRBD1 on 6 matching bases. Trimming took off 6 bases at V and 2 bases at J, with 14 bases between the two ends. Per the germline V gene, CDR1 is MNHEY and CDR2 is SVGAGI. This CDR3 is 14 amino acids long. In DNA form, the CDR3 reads TGTGCCAGCAGCCAGGGGACGGGCCCCTACGAGCAGTACTTC. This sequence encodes CASSQGTGPYEQYF.

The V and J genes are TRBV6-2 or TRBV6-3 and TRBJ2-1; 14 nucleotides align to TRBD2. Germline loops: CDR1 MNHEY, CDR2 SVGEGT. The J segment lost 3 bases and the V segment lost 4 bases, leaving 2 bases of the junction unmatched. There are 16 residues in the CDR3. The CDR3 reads CASSSGTSGGYNEQFF. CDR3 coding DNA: TGTGCCAGCAGTTCCGGGACTAGCGGGGGCTACAATGAGCAGTTCTTC.

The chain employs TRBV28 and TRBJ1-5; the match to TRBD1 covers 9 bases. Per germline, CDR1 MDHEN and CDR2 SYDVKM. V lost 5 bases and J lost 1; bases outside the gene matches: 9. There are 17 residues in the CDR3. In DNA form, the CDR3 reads TGTGCCAGCAGTGCCTGGACAGGGGCCGGGAGCAATCAGCCCCAGCATTTT. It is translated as CASSAWTGAGSNQPQHF. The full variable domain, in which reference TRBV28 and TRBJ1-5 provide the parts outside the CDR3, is DVKVTQSSRYLVKRTGEKVFLECVQDMDHENMFWYRQDPGLGLRLIYFSYDVKMKEKGDIPEGYSVSREKKERFSLILESASTNQTSMYLCASSAWTGAGSNQPQHFGDGTRLSIL.

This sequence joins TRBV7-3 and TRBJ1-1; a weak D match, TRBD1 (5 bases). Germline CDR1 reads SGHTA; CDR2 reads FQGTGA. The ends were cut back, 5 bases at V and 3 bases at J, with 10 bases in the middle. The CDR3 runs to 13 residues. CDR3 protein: CASSRLGDTEAFF. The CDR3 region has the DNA TGTGCCAGCAGCCGTTTAGGGGACACTGAAGCTTTCTTT. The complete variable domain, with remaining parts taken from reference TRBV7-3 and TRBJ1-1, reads GAGVSQTPSNKVTEKGKYVELRCDPISGHTALYWYRQSLGQGPEFLIYFQGTGAADDSGLPNDRFFAVRPEGSVSTLKIQRTERGDSAVYLCASSRLGDTEAFFGQGTRLTVV.

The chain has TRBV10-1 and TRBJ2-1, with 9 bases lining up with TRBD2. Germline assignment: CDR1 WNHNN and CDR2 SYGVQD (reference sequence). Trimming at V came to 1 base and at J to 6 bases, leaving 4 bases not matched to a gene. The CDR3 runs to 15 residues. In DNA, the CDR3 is TGCGCCAGCAGTGAGTGGCGGGGGGGAGTCAATGAGCAGTTCTTC. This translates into CASSEWRGGVNEQFF.

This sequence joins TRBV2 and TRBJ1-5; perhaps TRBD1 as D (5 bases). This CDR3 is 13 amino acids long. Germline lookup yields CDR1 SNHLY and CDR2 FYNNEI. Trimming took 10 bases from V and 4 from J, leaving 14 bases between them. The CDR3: CATARDPNQPQHF. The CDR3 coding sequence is TGTGCCACTGCCCGGGACCCTAATCAGCCCCAGCATTTT.

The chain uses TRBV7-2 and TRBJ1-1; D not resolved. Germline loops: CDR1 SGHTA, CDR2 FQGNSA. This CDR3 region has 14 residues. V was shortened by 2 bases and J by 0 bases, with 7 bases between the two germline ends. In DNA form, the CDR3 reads TGTGCCAGCAGCTTACGTTCTCTGAACACTGAAGCTTTCTTT. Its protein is CASSLRSLNTEAFF.

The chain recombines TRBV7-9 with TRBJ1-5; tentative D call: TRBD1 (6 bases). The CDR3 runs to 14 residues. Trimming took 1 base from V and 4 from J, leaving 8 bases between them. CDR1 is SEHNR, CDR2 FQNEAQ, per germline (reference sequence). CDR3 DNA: TGTGCCAGCAGCTTAGAAGGGGGAAATCAGCCCCAGCATTTT. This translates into CASSLEGGNQPQHF. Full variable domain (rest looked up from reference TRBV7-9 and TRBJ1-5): DTGVSQNPRHKITKRGQNVTFRCDPISEHNRLYWYRQTLGQGPEFLTYFQNEAQLEKSRLLSDRFSAERPKGSFSTLEIQRTEQGDSAMYLCASSLEGGNQPQHFGDGTRLSIL.

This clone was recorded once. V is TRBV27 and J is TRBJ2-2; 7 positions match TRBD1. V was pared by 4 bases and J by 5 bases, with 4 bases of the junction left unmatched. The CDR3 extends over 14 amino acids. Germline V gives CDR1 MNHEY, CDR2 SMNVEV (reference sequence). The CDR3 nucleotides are TGTGCCAGCAGTTGGATGACAGGGACCGGGGAGCTGTTTTTT. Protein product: CASSWMTGTGELFF.

CDR3 amino acids: CASSPDRVNTEAFF. Here the CDR3 DNA reads TGCGCCAGCAGTCCCGACAGGGTGAACACTGAAGCTTTCTTT. The V call is TRBV10-1, the J call TRBJ1-1; 7 positions agree with TRBD1. The CDR3 is 14 amino acids. V dropped 5 bases and J dropped 0; count of bases not matched to a gene: 3. Germline CDR1 WNHNN, CDR2 SYGVQD (reference sequence).

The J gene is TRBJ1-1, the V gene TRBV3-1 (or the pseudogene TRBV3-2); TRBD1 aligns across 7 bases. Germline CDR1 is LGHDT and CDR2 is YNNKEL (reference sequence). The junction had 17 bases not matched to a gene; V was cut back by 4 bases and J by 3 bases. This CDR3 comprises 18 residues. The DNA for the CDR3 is TGTGCCAGCAGCCCCTCCGGCCAGGGGGGAGATCAGGACACTGAAGCTTTCTTT. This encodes CASSPSGQGGDQDTEAFF.

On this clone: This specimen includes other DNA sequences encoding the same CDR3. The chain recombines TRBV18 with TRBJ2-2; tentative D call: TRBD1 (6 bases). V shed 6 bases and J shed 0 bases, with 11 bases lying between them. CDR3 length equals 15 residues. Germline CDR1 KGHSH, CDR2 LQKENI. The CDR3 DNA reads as TGTGCCAGCTCTCCCGGGACAACGAACACCGGGGAGCTGTTTTTT. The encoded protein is CASSPGTTNTGELFF.

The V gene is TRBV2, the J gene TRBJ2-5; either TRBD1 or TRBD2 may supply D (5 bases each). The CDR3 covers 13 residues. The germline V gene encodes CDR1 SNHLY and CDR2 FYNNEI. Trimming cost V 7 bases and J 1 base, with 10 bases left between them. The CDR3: CASMGVTQETQYF. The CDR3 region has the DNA TGTGCCAGCATGGGGGTCACCCAAGAGACCCAGTACTTC.

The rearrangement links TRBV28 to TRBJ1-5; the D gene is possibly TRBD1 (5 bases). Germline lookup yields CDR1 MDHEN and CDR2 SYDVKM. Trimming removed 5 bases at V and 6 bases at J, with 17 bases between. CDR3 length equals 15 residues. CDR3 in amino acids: CASSIGTGLSQPQHF. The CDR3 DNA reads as TGTGCCAGCAGTATCGGGACGGGCTTGTCTCAGCCCCAGCATTTT.

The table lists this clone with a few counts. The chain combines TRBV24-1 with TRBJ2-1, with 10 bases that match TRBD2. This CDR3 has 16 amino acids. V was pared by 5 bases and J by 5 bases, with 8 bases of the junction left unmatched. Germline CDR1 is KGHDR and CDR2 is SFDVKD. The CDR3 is CATSGEAGGPDNEQFF. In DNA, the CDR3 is TGTGCCACCAGTGGTGAAGCGGGGGGGCCGGACAATGAGCAGTTCTTC.

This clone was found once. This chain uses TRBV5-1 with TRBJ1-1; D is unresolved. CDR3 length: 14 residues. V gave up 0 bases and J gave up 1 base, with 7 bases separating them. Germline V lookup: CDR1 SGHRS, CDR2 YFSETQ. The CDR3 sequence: CASSLGSSNTEAFF. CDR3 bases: TGCGCCAGCAGCTTGGGCAGTTCGAACACTGAAGCTTTCTTT.

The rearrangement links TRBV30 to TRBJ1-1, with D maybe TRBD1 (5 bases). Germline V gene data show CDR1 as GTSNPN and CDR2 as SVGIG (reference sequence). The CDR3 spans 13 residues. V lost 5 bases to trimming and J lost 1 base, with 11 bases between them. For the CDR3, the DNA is TGTGCCTGGGGACGTGGGGGGAACACTGAAGCTTTCTTT. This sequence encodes CAWGRGGNTEAFF.

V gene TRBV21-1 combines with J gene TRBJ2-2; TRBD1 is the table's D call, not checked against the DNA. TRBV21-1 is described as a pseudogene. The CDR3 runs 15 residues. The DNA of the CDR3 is TGTGCCAGCAGCACGGACAGGGCGAACACCGGGGAGCTGTTTTTT. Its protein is CASSTDRANTGELFF.

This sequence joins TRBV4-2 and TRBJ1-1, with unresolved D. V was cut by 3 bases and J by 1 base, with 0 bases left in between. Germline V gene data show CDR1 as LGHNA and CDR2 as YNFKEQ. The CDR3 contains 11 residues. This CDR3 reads CASSQNTEAFF. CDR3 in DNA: TGTGCCAGCAGCCAGAACACTGAAGCTTTCTTT.

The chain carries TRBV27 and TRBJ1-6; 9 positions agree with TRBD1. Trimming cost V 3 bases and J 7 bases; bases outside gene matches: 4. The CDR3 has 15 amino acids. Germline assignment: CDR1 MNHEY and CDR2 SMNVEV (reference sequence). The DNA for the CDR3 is TGTGCCAGCAGTTTCCAAACAGGGGGCAATTCACCCCTCCACTTT. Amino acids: CASSFQTGGNSPLHF.

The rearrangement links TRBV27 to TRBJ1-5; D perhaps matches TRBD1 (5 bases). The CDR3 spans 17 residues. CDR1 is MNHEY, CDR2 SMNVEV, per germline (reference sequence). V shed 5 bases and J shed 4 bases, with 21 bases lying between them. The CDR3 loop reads CASSLHGQGSGNQPQHF. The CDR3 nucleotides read TGTGCCAGCAGTCTCCATGGTCAGGGTAGCGGGAATCAGCCCCAGCATTTT.

CDR3 nucleotides: TGTGCCATCCAGAGCGGGGGGGCCGGTGATACGCAGTATTTT. Protein sequence: CAIQSGGAGDTQYF. The chain recombines TRBV19 with TRBJ2-3; 10 bases match TRBD2. V lost 10 bases to trimming and J lost 6 bases; unmatched junction nucleotides: 10. CDR1 is LNHDA, CDR2 SQIVND, per germline (reference sequence). The CDR3 spans 14 residues.